This TCR beta chain was sequenced for a study of T-cell reconstitution after alpha-beta-depleted transplantation in children. Comment on this clonotype: As yet, its antigen is unknown.

The V and J ends lost 7 bases and 2 bases respectively, with 12 bases between them. This CDR3 is built from 12 residues. CDR1 is DFQATT and CDR2 is SNEGSKA in the germline V gene (reference sequence). Study-wide results and caveats: Surviving recipient T cells and intrathymic progenitors accounted for some patients' high TCRbeta diversity at day 60. Among T cells one year after transplant, newly produced cells accounted for most counts and diversity. Roughly two months post-transplant, alpha-beta T cells reportedly originated from several hundred graft clones that had expanded.

Preparing the TCRbeta library involved the use of unique molecular identifiers. TCRdb re-called the PCR reads with MiXCR, one entry per CDR3 protein. The table includes 200,000 to 300,000 distinct CDR3 sequences, about 25% detected once. This chain connects TRBV20-1 to TRBJ2-7, with a possible D match to TRBD2 (6 bases). The sample here was PBMCs, taken before TCRalphabeta/CD19-depleted stem cell transplant. The receptor was isolated from a girl aged 2-9 years with Fanconi anemia, due to receive a stem cell transplant. CDR3 sequence (DNA): TGCAGTGTCCGTCTAGCGACCTACGAGCAGTACTTC. This translates into CSVRLATYEQYF.